This paragraph covers one TCR beta chain sequence. What it binds is not known. This specimen belongs to a study of T cells in localized non-small cell lung cancer. General observations from the study: It was uninvolved adjacent lung that showed the highest T cell clonality, exceeding tumor. Prolonged overall survival went with higher T cell density in the blood. Researchers found a median roughly 56 of the top 100 tumor clones in adjacent lung.

This CDR3 has 16 amino acids. Trimming removed 7 bases at V and 4 bases at J, with 19 bases between. The germline CDR1 and CDR2 sequences are SGHNT and YENEEA. Only in-frame clones appear in the TCRdb table, and some are missing; sequencing was by immunoSEQ multiplex PCR. The top ten clones hold approximately 9% of a sample with more than 2,500 clones, 25% to 30% of them seen once. The origin of this receptor is a woman aged 40-70 years with stage I lung adenocarcinoma. Sequenced material: normal lung tissue next to the tumor, taken before any cancer treatment. The chain joins TRBV11-3 to TRBJ2-2, with a possible D match to TRBD2 (7 bases). The CDR3 bases are TGTGCCAGCATCCGTATTAGGGGGGGCGCCACCGGGGAGCTGTTTTTT. Amino acid sequence: CASIRIRGGATGELFF.